This T cell receptor (beta chain) was observed in a study of shared clonotypes between healthy human individuals. Study summary: Those who served as donors were a couple of women and three men between the ages of 18 and 49. Study results and limitations: In general, naive subsets displayed greater estimated richness than memory subsets did.

Regarding this clone: What it binds is unknown. The same CDR3 also results from other DNA sequences found in this sample.

Adult donors, all healthy and HIV-negative, had no recent acute infections or vaccinations. The data were produced by immunoSEQ multiplex PCR, yet TCRdb's version contains in-frame clones alone and is incomplete. The sample has roughly 2 million clones; around 95% are singletons. Germline V gene lookup returns CDR1 MGHRA and CDR2 YSYEKL. The CDR3 totals 14 residues. V lost 4 bases, J lost 3 bases, and 2 bases stayed unmatched. The specimen sequenced was naive CD4+ T cells sorted from blood. Documented subset: CD45RA+ positively selected. V and J are TRBV4-1 and TRBJ2-1; 8 nucleotides align to TRBD1. The clonotype was recovered from a young man in good health. The CDR3 coding sequence is TGCGCCAGCAGCCGAGGACAGGGCTACAATGAGCAGTTCTTC. It translates to CASSRGQGYNEQFF.